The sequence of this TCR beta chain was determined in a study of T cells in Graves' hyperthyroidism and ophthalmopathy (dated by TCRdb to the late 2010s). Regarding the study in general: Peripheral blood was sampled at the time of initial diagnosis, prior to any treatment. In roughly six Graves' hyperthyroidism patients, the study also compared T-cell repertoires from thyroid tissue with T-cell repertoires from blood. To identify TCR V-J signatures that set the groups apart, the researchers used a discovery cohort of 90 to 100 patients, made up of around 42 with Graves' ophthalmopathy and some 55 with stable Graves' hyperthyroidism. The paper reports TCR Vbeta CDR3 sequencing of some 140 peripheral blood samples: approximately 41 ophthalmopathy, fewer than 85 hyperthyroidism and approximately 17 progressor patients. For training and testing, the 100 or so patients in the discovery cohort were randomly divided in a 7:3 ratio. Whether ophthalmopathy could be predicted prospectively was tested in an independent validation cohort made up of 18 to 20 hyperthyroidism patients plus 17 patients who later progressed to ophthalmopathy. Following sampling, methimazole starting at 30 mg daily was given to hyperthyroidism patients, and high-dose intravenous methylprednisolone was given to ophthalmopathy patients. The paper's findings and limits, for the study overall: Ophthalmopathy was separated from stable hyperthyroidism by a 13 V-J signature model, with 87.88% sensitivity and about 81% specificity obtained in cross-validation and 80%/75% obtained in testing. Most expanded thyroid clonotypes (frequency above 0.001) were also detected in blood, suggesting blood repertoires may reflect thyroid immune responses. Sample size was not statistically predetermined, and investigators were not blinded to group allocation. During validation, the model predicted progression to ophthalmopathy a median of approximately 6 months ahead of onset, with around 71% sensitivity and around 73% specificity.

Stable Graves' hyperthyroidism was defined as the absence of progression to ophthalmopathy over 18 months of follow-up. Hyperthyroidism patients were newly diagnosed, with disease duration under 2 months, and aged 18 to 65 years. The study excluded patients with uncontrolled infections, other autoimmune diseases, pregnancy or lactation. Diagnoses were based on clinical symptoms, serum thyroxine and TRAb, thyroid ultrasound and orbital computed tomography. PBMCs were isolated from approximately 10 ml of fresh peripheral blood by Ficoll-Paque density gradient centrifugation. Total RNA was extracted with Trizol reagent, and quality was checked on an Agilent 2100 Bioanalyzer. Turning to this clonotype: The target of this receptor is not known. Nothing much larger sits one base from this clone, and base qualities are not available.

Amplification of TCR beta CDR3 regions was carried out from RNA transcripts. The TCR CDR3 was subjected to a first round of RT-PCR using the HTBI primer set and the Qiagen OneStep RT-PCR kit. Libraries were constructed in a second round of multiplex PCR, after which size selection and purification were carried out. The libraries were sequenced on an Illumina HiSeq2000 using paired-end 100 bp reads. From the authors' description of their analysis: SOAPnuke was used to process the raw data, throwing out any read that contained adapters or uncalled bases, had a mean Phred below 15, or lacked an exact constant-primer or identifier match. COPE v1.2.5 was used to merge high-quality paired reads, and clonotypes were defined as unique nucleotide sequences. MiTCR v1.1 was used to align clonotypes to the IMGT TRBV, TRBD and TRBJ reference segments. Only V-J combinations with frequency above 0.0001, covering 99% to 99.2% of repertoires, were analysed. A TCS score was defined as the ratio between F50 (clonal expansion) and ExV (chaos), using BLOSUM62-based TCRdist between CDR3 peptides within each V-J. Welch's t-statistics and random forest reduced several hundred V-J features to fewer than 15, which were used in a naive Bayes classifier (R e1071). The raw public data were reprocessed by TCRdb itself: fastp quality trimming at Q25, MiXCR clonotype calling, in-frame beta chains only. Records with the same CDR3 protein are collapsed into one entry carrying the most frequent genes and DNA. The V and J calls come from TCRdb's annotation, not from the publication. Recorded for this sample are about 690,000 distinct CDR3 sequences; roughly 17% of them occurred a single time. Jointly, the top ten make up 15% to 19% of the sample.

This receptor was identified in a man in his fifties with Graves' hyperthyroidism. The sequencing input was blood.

The DNA sequence is given as TGTGCCAGCAGCAAATCCGGGACAGGGGGCTCCTACGAGCAGTACTTC. Translated, it reads CASSKSGTGGSYEQYF. The V and J genes are TRBV28 and TRBJ2-7; TRBD1 lines up with 11 middle nucleotides. Counted from cysteine to phenylalanine, this CDR3 has 16 amino acids. Of all the DNA, just the CDR3 is kept, 48 bases in frame from base 1. The germline V gene specifies MDHEN as CDR1 and SYDVKM as CDR2. V is cut back by 6 bases and J by 0 bases, with 7 bases in the junction unmatched.